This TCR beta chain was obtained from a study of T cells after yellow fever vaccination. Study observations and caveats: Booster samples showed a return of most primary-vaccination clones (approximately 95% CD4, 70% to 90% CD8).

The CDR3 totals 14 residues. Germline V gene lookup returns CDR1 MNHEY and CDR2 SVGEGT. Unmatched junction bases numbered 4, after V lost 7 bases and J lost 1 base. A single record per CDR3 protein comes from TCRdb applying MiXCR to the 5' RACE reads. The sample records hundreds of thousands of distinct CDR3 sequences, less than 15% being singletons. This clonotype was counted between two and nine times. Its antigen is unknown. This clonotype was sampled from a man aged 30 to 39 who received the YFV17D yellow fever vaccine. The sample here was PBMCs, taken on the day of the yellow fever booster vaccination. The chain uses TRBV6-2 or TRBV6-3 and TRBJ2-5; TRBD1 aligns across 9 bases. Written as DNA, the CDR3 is TGTGCCAGCAATCCGACAGGGGGCCAAGAGACCCAGTACTTC. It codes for CASNPTGGQETQYF.